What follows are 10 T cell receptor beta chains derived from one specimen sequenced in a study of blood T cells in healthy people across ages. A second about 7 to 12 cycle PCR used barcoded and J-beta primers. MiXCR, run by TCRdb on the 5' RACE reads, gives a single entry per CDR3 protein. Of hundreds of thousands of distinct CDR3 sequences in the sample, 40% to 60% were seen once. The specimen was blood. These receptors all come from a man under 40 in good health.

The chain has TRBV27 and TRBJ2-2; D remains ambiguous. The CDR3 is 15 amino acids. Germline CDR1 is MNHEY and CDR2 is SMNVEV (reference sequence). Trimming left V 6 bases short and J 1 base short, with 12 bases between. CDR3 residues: CASSSLIKNTGELFF. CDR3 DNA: TGTGCCAGCAGCTCGCTAATAAAGAACACCGGGGAGCTGTTTTTT.

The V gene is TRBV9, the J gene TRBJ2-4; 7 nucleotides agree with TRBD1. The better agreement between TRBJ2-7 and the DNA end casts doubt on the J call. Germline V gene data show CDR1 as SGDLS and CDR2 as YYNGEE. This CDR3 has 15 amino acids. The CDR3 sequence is CASSVDGTEFYEQYF. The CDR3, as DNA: TGTGCCAGCAGCGTAGACGGGACAGAATTCTACGAGCAGTACTTC.

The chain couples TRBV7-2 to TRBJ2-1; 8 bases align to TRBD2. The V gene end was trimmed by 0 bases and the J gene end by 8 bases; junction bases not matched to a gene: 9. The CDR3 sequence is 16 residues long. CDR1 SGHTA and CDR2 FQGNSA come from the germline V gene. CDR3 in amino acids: CASSLARAGGGYEQFF. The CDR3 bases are TGTGCCAGCAGCTTAGCTAGGGCGGGGGGCGGCTATGAGCAGTTCTTC.

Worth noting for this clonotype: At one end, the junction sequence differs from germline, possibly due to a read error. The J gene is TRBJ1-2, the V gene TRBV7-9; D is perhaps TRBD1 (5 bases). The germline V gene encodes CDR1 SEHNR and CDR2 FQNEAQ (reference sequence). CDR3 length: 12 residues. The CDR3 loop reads CAISFSQGGYTF. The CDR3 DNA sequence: TGTGCCATCAGCTTCTCCCAGGGTGGCTACACCTTC.

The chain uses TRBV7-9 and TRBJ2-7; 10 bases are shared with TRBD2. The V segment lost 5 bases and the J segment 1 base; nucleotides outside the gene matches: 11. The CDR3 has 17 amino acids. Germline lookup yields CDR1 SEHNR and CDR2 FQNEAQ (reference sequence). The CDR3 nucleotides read TGTGCCAGCAGCGACGACGGGACTAGCGCGTGGTCCTACGAGCAGTACTTC. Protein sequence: CASSDDGTSAWSYEQYF.

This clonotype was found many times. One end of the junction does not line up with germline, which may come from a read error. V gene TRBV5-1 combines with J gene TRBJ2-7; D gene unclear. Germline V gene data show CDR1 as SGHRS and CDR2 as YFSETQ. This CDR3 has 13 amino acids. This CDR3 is CASSLDGSYEQYF. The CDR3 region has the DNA TGTGCCAGCAGCTTGGACGGCTCCTACGAGCAGTACTTC.

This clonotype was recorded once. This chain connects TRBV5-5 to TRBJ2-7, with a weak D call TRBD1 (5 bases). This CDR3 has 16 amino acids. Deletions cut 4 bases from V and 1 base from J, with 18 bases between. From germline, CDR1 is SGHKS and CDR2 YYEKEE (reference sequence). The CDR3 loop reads CASSQFDEGDSYEQYF. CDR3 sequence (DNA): TGTGCCAGCAGCCAATTTGACGAAGGGGATTCCTACGAGCAGTACTTC.

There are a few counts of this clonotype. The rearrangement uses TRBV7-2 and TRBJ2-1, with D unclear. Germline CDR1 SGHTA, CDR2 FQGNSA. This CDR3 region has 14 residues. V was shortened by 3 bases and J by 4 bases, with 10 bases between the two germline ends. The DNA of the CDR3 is TGTGCCAGCAGCTTCCGCCTGTTATACAATGAGCAGTTCTTC. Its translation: CASSFRLLYNEQFF. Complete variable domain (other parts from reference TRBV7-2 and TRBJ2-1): GAGVSQSPSNKVTEKGKDVELRCDPISGHTALYWYRQSLGQGLEFLIYFQGNSAPDKSGLPSDRFSAERTGGSVSTLTIQRTQQEDSAVYLCASSFRLLYNEQFFGPGTRLTVL.

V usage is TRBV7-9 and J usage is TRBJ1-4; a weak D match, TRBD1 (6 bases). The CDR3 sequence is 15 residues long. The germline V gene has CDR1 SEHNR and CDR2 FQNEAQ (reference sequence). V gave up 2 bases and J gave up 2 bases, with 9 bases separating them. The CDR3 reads CASSLNRGTNEKLFF. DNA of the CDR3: TGTGCCAGCAGCTTAAATAGGGGGACTAATGAAAAACTGTTTTTT.

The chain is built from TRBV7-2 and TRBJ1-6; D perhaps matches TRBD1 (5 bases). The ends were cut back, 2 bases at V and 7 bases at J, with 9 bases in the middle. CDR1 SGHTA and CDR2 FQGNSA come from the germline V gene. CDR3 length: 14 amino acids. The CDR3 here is CASSLRGKNSPLHF. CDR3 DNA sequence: TGTGCCAGCAGCTTAAGGGGTAAGAATTCACCCCTCCACTTT.